This T cell receptor (beta chain) was profiled in a study of Ad26.COV2.S vaccination and SARS-CoV-2 variants. Background on the study: Donor allocation was to the COV1001 Ad26.COV2.S trial arm. The vaccine Ad26.COV2.S was put into the muscle once, or twice with 56 days between. Study conclusions and caveats: Breadth measured for non-spike TCRs was similar across vaccine and placebo recipients.

Sample treatment: about 20 received Ad26.COV2.S at low or high dose, single or two shots; about 5 received placebo; per-sample allocation not given. Repertoires come from day 63 after the first vaccine or placebo injection. An Ad26 vector expressing Wuhan-strain SARS-CoV-2 spike constituted the vaccine. TCRdb's copy holds only in-frame clones and misses some; the assay was immunoSEQ multiplex PCR. The repertoire holds roughly 350,000 clones, with roughly 91% as singletons. About this clone itself: Its specificity is unknown.

This CDR3 contains 12 residues. The germline gives CDR1 SQVTM, CDR2 ANQGSEA. V was cut by 4 bases and J by 8 bases, with 14 bases left in between. The rearrangement uses TRBV29-1 and TRBJ1-2; perhaps TRBD1 as D (6 bases). The sample was peripheral blood, taken in a trial of Ad26.COV2.S vaccine versus placebo. This clonotype originated in a person aged 18-65 years who received the Ad26.COV2.S COVID-19 vaccine or a placebo. The CDR3 loop is CSVAAGAGGYTF. CDR3 bases: TGCAGCGTTGCGGCAGGGGCCGGGGGCTACACCTTC.